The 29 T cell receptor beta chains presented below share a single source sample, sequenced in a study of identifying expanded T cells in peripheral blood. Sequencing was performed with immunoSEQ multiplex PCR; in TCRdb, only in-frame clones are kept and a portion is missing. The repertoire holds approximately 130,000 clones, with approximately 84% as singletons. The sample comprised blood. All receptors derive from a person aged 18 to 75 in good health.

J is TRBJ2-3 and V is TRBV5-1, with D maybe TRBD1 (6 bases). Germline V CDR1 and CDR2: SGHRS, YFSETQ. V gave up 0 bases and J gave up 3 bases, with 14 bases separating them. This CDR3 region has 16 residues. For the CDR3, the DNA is TGCGCCAGCAGCTTGGGACAGGTTCTAGGAACAGATACGCAGTATTTT. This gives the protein CASSLGQVLGTDTQYF.

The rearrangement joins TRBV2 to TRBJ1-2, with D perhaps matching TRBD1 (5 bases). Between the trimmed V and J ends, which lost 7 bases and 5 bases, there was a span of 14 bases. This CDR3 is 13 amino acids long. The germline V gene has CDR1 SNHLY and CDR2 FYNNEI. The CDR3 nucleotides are TGTGCCAGCAACTGGGGGAGGGGTTATGGCTACACCTTC. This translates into CASNWGRGYGYTF.

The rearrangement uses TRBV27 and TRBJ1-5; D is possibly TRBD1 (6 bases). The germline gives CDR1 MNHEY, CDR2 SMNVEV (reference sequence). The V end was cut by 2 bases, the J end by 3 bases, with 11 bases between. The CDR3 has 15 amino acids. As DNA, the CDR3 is TGTGCCAGCAGTTTAGGGGGACACATCAATCAGCCCCAGCATTTT. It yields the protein CASSLGGHINQPQHF.

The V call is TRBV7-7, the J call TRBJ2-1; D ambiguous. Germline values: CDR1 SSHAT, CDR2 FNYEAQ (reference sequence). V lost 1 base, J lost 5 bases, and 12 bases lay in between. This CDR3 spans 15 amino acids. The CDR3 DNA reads TGTGCCAGCAGCTTAGGCCCAAACAGAAACAATGAGCAGTTCTTC. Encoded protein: CASSLGPNRNNEQFF.

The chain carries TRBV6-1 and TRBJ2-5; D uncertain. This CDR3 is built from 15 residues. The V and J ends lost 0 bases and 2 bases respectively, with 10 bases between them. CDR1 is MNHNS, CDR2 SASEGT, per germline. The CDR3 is CASSEAWTDQETQYF. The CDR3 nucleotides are TGTGCCAGCAGTGAAGCGTGGACGGATCAAGAGACCCAGTACTTC.

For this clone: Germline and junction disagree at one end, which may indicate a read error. CDR3 nucleotide sequence: TGTGCCGGGAGTCTTGCCGGGGGCGAGGATGAGCAGTTCTTC. The encoded protein is CAGSLAGGEDEQFF. This chain joins TRBV30 and TRBJ2-1; possibly TRBD1 or TRBD2 for D (6 bases each). The CDR3 runs to 14 residues. Germline CDR1 and CDR2: GTSNPN and SVGIG (reference sequence).

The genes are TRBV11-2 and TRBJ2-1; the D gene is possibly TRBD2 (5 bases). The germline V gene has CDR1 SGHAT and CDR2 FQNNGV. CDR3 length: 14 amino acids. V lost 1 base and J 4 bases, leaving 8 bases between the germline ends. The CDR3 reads CASSLAGGYNEQFF. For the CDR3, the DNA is TGTGCCAGCAGCTTAGCGGGCGGGTACAATGAGCAGTTCTTC.

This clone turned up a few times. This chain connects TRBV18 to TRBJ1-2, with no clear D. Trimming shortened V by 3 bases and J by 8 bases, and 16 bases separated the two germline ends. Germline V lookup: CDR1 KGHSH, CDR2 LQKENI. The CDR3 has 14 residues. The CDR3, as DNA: TGTGCCAGCTCACCGTGGCGGGAAGAGGGAGGCTACACCTTC. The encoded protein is CASSPWREEGGYTF. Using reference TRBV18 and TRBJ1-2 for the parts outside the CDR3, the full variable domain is NAGVMQNPRHLVRRRGQEARLRCSPMKGHSHVYWYRQLPEEGLKFMVYLQKENIIDESGMPKERFSAEFPKEGPSILRIQQVVRGDSAAYFCASSPWREEGGYTFGSGTRLTVV.

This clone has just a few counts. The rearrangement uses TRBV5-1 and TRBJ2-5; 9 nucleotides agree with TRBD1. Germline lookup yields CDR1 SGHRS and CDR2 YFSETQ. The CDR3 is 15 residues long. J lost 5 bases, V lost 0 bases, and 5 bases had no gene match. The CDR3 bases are TGCGCCAGCAGCTTGGATACAGGGGGCTGGGAGACCCAGTACTTC. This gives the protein CASSLDTGGWETQYF.

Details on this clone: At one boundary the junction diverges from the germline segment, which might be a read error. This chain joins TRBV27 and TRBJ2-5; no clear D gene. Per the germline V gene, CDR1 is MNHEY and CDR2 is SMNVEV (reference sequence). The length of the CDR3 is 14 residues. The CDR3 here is CASRRVDPPIKPHF. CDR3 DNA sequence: TGTGCCAGCAGACGCGTCGACCCCCCAATAAAACCTCACTTC.

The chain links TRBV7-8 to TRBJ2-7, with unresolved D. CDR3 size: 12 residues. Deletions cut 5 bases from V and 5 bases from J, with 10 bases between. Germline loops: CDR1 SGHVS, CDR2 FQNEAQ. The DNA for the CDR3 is TGTGCCAGCAGCGGAGCTTATCACGAGCAGTACTTC. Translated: CASSGAYHEQYF.

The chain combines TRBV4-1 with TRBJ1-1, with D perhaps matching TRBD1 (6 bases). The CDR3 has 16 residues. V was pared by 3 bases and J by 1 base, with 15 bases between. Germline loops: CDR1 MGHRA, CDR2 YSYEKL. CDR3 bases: TGCGCCAGCAGCCATAGCAGGGGAGGGGGGAACACTGAAGCTTTCTTT. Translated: CASSHSRGGGNTEAFF.

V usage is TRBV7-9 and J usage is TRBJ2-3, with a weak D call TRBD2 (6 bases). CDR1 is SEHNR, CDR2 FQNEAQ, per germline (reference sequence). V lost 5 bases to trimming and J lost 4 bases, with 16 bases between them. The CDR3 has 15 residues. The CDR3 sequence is CASSPGGSGPDTQYF. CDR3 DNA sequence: TGTGCCAGCAGCCCCGGGGGAAGCGGGCCAGATACGCAGTATTTT. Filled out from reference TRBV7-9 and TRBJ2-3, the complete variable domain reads DTGVSQNPRHKITKRGQNVTFRCDPISEHNRLYWYRQTLGQGPEFLTYFQNEAQLEKSRLLSDRFSAERPKGSFSTLEIQRTEQGDSAMYLCASSPGGSGPDTQYFGPGTRLTVL.

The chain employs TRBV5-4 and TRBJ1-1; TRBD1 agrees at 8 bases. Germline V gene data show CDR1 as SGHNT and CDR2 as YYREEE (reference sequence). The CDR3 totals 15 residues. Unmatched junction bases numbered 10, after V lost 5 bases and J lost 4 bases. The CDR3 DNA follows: TGTGCCAGCAGGACCGGTGACAGGGGAATCACTGAAGCTTTCTTT. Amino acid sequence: CASRTGDRGITEAFF.

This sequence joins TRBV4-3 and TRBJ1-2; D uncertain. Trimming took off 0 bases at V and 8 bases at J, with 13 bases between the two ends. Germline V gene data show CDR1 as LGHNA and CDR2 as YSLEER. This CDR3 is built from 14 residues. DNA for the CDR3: TGCGCCAGCAGCCAAGATGAGAGTTGGACGGGCTACACCTTC. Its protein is CASSQDESWTGYTF.

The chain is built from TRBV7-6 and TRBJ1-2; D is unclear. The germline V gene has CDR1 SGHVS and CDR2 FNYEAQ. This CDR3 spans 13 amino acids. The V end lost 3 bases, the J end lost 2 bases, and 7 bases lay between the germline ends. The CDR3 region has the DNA TGTGCCAGCAGCTTCGGCAGGAACTATGGCTACACCTTC. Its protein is CASSFGRNYGYTF.

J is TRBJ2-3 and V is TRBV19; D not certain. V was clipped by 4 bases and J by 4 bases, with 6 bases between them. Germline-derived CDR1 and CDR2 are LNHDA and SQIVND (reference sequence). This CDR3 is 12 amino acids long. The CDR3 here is CASSTRADTQYF. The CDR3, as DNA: TGTGCCAGTAGTACCCGAGCAGATACGCAGTATTTT.

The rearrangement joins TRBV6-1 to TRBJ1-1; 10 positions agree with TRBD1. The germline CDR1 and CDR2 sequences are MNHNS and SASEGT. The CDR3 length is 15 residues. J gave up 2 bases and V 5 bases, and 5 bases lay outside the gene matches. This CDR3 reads CASSFDRGLNTEAFF. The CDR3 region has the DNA TGTGCCAGCAGTTTTGACAGGGGGCTCAACACTGAAGCTTTCTTT.

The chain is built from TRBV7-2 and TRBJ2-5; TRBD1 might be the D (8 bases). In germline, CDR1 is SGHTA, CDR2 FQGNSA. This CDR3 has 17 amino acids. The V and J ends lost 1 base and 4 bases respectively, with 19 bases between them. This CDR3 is CASSLEGETGEGETQYF. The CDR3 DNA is TGTGCCAGCAGCTTAGAGGGGGAGACAGGGGAGGGAGAGACCCAGTACTTC.

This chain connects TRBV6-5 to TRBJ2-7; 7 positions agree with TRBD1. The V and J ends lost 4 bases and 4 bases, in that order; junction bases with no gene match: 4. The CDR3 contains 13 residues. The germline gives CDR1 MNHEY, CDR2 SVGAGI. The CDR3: CASSFQQGYEQYF. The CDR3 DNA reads TGTGCCAGCAGTTTTCAACAGGGGTACGAGCAGTACTTC.

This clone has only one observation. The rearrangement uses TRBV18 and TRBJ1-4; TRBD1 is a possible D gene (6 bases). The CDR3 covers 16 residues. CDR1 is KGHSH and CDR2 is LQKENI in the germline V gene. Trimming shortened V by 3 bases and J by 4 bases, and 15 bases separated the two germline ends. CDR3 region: CASSPQGDRSNEKLFF. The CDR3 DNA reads TGTGCCAGCTCACCTCAAGGAGACAGGAGTAATGAAAAACTGTTTTTT.

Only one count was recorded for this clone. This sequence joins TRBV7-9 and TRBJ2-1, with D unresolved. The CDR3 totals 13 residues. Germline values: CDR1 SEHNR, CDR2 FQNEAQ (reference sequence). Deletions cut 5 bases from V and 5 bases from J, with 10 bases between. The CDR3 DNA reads TGTGCCAGCAGCCGCACACCCAACAATGAGCAGTTCTTC. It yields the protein CASSRTPNNEQFF. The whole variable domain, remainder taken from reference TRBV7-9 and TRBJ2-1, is DTGVSQNPRHKITKRGQNVTFRCDPISEHNRLYWYRQTLGQGPEFLTYFQNEAQLEKSRLLSDRFSAERPKGSFSTLEIQRTEQGDSAMYLCASSRTPNNEQFFGPGTRLTVL.

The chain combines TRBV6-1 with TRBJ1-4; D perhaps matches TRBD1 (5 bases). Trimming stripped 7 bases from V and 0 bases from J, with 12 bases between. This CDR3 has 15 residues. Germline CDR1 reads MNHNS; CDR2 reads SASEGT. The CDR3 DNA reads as TGTGCCAGCAACATTCTGACAGCAACTAATGAAAAACTGTTTTTT. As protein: CASNILTATNEKLFF.

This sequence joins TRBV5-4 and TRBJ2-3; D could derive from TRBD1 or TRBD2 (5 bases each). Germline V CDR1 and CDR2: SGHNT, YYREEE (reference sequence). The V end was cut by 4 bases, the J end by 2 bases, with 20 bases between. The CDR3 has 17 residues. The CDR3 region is CASSGAWGPTNTDTQYF. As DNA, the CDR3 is TGTGCCAGCAGCGGAGCTTGGGGACCGACGAACACAGATACGCAGTATTTT.

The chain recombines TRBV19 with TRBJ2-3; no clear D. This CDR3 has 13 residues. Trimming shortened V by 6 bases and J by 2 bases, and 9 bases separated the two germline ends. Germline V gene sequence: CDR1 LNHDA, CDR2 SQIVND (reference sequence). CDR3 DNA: TGTGCCAGTAGCGCATACTCCACAGATACGCAGTATTTT. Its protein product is CASSAYSTDTQYF.

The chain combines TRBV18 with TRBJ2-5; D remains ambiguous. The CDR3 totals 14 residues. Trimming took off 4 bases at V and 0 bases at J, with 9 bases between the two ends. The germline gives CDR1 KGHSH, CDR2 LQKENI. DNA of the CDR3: TGTGCCAGCTCACGGGTTCCAGACCAAGAGACCCAGTACTTC. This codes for CASSRVPDQETQYF.

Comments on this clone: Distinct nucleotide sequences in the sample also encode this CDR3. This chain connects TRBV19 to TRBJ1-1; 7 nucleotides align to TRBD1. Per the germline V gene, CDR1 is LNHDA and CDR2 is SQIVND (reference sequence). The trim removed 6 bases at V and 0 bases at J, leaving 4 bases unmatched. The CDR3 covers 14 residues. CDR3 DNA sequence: TGTGCCAGTAGCCTGGGACAGCTGAACACTGAAGCTTTCTTT. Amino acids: CASSLGQLNTEAFF.

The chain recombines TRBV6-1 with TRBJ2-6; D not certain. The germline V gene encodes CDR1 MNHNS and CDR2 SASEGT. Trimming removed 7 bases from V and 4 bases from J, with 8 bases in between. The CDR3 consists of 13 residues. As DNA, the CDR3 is TGTGCCAGCATAAGTTTAGGGGCCAACGTCCTGACTTTC. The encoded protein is CASISLGANVLTF.

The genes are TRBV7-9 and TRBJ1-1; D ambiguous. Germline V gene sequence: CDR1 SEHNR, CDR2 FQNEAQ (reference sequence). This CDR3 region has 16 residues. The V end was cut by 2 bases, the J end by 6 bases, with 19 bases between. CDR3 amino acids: CASSLSGVRQASEAFF. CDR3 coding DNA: TGTGCCAGCAGCTTAAGTGGGGTCAGGCAGGCCTCTGAAGCTTTCTTT.